One and the same sample provided the 25 T cell receptor beta chains below, sequenced in a study of blood T cell repertoires in COVID-19. Method: immunoSEQ multiplex PCR; TCRdb's copy keeps in-frame clones and lacks some. This sample has roughly 670,000 clones, with 90% found just once. The sample was peripheral blood. The receptor set was obtained from a woman between 18 and 29 years old with acute or convalescent COVID-19.

The V and J genes are TRBV5-1 and TRBJ1-1; perhaps TRBD1 as D (6 bases). Between the trimmed V and J ends, which lost 4 bases and 9 bases, there was a span of 10 bases. This CDR3 has 11 amino acids. CDR1 SGHRS and CDR2 YFSETQ come from the germline V gene. For the CDR3, the DNA is TGCGCCAGCAGCGGAGGACAGAAAGCTTTCTTT. Amino acid sequence: CASSGGQKAFF. The full variable domain, completed using reference TRBV5-1 and TRBJ1-1, is KAGVTQTPRYLIKTRGQQVTLSCSPISGHRSVSWYQQTPGQGLQFLFEYFSETQRNKGNFPGRFSGRQFSNSRSEMNVSTLELGDSALYLCASSGGQKAFFGQGTRLTVV.

In this sample, this clone turned up a few times. The chain combines TRBV15 with TRBJ2-2; possible D gene TRBD2, 7 bases. Germline V gene lookup returns CDR1 LNHNV and CDR2 YYDKDF (reference sequence). V lost 6 bases to trimming and J lost 3 bases, with 11 bases between them. The CDR3 length is 14 residues. The CDR3 bases are TGTGCCACCAGGGGGGGGGCCTACACCGGGGAGCTGTTTTTT. It codes for CATRGGAYTGELFF.

The J gene is TRBJ1-4, the V gene TRBV5-6; 7 bases are a match to TRBD1. The CDR3 spans 15 residues. CDR1 and CDR2 (germline): SGHDT, YYEEEE. Germline trimming cut 0 bases from V and 7 bases from J; bases unmatched to any gene: 6. CDR3 residues: CASSLARRGTEKLFF. The CDR3 region has the DNA TGTGCCAGCAGCTTGGCACGCAGGGGGACTGAAAAACTGTTTTTT.

This clone was seen only a few times. This chain joins TRBV5-5 and TRBJ2-2; D unclear. The germline CDR1 and CDR2 sequences are SGHKS and YYEKEE (reference sequence). The CDR3 consists of 16 residues. V was pared by 4 bases and J by 3 bases, with 16 bases between. The CDR3 region has the DNA TGTGCCAGCAGCCAGAACCTAATCGAGGACACCGGGGAGCTGTTTTTT. It yields the protein CASSQNLIEDTGELFF.

V and J are TRBV11-2 and TRBJ2-3; tentative D call: TRBD2 (5 bases). Germline V gene data show CDR1 as SGHAT and CDR2 as FQNNGV. V lost 1 base to trimming and J lost 6 bases, with 8 bases between them. The CDR3 totals 13 residues. CDR3 residues: CASSLGRGDTQYF. In DNA form, the CDR3 reads TGTGCCAGCAGCTTAGGTCGAGGGGATACGCAGTATTTT.

The V gene is TRBV19, the J gene TRBJ2-2, with D unresolved. The length of the CDR3 is 16 residues. The V end was cut by 5 bases, the J end by 0 bases, with 13 bases between. Per germline, CDR1 LNHDA and CDR2 SQIVND (reference sequence). The CDR3 DNA follows: TGTGCCAGTAGTTCTGGGCCCGACGCGAACACCGGGGAGCTGTTTTTT. Translation gives CASSSGPDANTGELFF.

The CDR3 loop is CAWSPTRTGGGYGYTF. CDR3 DNA sequence: TGTGCCTGGAGTCCTACCCGGACAGGGGGAGGCTATGGCTACACCTTC. The chain has TRBV30 and TRBJ1-2; 10 nucleotides line up with TRBD1. This CDR3 contains 16 residues. Germline V gives CDR1 GTSNPN, CDR2 SVGIG (reference sequence). The J segment lost 4 bases and the V segment lost 2 bases, leaving 10 bases of the junction unmatched.

The chain links TRBV12-3 or TRBV12-4 to TRBJ1-1; maybe TRBD1 (5 bases). Trimming cost V 3 bases and J 7 bases, with 12 bases left between them. The CDR3 extends over 13 amino acids. The CDR3 loop reads CASSFGQGGEAFF. CDR3 DNA: TGTGCCAGCAGTTTTGGGCAGGGCGGTGAAGCTTTCTTT.

The chain joins TRBV7-8 to TRBJ1-5; possibly TRBD1 for D (6 bases). Per germline, CDR1 SGHVS and CDR2 FQNEAQ. There are 18 residues in the CDR3. V lost 5 bases to trimming and J lost 3 bases, with 23 bases between them. Written as DNA, the CDR3 is TGTGCCAGCAGCCACGAGCAGGGGAGGGTAGTAAACAATCAGCCCCAGCATTTT. The encoded protein is CASSHEQGRVVNNQPQHF.

The gene calls are TRBV3-1 (or the pseudogene TRBV3-2) and TRBJ2-5, with 7 bases aligning to TRBD1. CDR1 LGHDT and CDR2 YNNKEL come from the germline V gene (reference sequence). V was pared by 4 bases and J by 1 base, with 9 bases of the junction left unmatched. The CDR3 consists of 16 residues. The CDR3 region is CASSPPDRMGQETQYF. Here the CDR3 DNA reads TGTGCCAGCAGCCCCCCGGACAGGATGGGCCAAGAGACCCAGTACTTC.

There are a few counts of this clone. This chain connects TRBV4-2 to TRBJ2-5; TRBD1 aligns across 8 bases. The CDR3 has 14 residues. The trim removed 6 bases at V and 4 bases at J, leaving 7 bases unmatched. Per the germline V gene, CDR1 is LGHNA and CDR2 is YNFKEQ. The CDR3 region has the DNA TGTGCCAGCAGTTATGGACAGGGTGGAGAGACCCAGTACTTC. Its translation: CASSYGQGGETQYF.

The chain has TRBV5-1 and TRBJ2-1; TRBD2 is a possible D gene (5 bases). Germline V gives CDR1 SGHRS, CDR2 YFSETQ. The V end lost 1 base, the J end lost 6 bases, and 11 bases lay between the germline ends. The CDR3 runs 14 residues. The CDR3 bases are TGCGCCAGCAGCTTGACGGGGAGTCTCAATGAGCAGTTCTTC. Translated: CASSLTGSLNEQFF. The entire variable domain, with the rest obtained from reference TRBV5-1 and TRBJ2-1, is as follows: KAGVTQTPRYLIKTRGQQVTLSCSPISGHRSVSWYQQTPGQGLQFLFEYFSETQRNKGNFPGRFSGRQFSNSRSEMNVSTLELGDSALYLCASSLTGSLNEQFFGPGTRLTVL.

J is TRBJ1-4 and V is TRBV29-1; a possible D gene is TRBD1 (6 bases). V was shortened by 7 bases and J by 4 bases, with 10 bases between the two germline ends. The CDR3 has 12 amino acids. Looked up from germline, CDR1 is SQVTM and CDR2 is ANQGSEA. Here the CDR3 reads CSGRQDNEKLFF. The CDR3 DNA reads as TGCAGCGGAAGACAGGATAATGAAAAACTGTTTTTT.

The V gene is TRBV27, the J gene TRBJ1-5, with no clear D. CDR3 size: 15 residues. Trimming stripped 2 bases from V and 6 bases from J, with 14 bases between. Germline V gene data show CDR1 as MNHEY and CDR2 as SMNVEV (reference sequence). The DNA of the CDR3 is TGTGCCAGCAGTTTAACCGGGCCGGAGGGTCAGCCCCAGCATTTT. It is translated as CASSLTGPEGQPQHF.

The V and J genes are TRBV9 and TRBJ1-4; D remains unclear. Germline assignment: CDR1 SGDLS and CDR2 YYNGEE. V lost 2 bases, J lost 4 bases, and 9 bases lay in between. The CDR3 has 14 residues. The CDR3 nucleotides are TGTGCCAGCAGCGTTAGTCACGGTAATGAAAAACTGTTTTTT. It specifies CASSVSHGNEKLFF.

The chain couples TRBV6-5 to TRBJ1-1, with D unresolved. The CDR3 has 14 residues. CDR1 is MNHEY and CDR2 is SVGAGI in the germline V gene. The V and J ends lost 2 bases and 1 base respectively, with 8 bases between them. CDR3 amino acids: CASSYTAKNTEAFF. CDR3 DNA: TGTGCCAGCAGTTACACAGCTAAGAACACTGAAGCTTTCTTT.

The chain combines TRBV24-1 with TRBJ2-5; 9 bases are shared with TRBD1. The CDR3 extends over 13 amino acids. Germline V lookup: CDR1 KGHDR, CDR2 SFDVKD. The trim removed 4 bases at V and 10 bases at J, leaving 6 bases unmatched. CDR3 in DNA: TGTGCCACCAGTGAAGGGACAGGGAGGAACCAGTACTTC. Residues: CATSEGTGRNQYF.

The chain has TRBV13 and TRBJ2-7; tentative D call: TRBD1 (6 bases). V shed 5 bases and J shed 9 bases, with 23 bases lying between them. In germline, CDR1 is PRHDT, CDR2 FYEKMQ (reference sequence). The CDR3 loop spans 15 amino acids. The CDR3 is CASSKRTVMGRVQYF. The CDR3 DNA follows: TGTGCCAGCAGCAAACGGACAGTGATGGGACGGGTGCAGTACTTC.

This sequence joins TRBV21-1 and TRBJ1-2. TRBV21-1 is labeled a pseudogene. The CDR3 totals 17 residues. In DNA, the CDR3 is TGTGCCAGCAGCAAAGGGCGGAGGGAAACTCCTAACTATGGCTACACCTTC. Translated: CASSKGRRETPNYGYTF.

The chain has TRBV19 and TRBJ2-7; tentatively, D is TRBD2 (5 bases). The V gene's germline CDR1 is LNHDA and CDR2 SQIVND (reference sequence). Trimming took 6 bases from V and 1 from J, leaving 10 bases between them. This CDR3 comprises 13 residues. CDR3 nucleotides: TGTGCCAGTAGCGAGGGCCGGTCCTACGAGCAGTACTTC. It codes for CASSEGRSYEQYF.

This chain connects TRBV6-4 to TRBJ2-3; 8 bases are shared with TRBD1. CDR1 and CDR2 from the germline V gene are MRHNA and SNTAGT. The CDR3 consists of 16 residues. Trimming took 0 bases from V and 1 from J; bases not matched to a gene: 3. CDR3 nucleotides: TGTGCCAGCAGTGACTCGACGGGACAGGGCACAGATACGCAGTATTTT. Protein: CASSDSTGQGTDTQYF.

The count of this clone is one. The genes are TRBV7-2 and TRBJ1-6, with a weak D call TRBD1 (6 bases). There are 19 residues in the CDR3. Trimming cost V 0 bases and J 0 bases, with 15 bases left between them. Germline CDR1 reads SGHTA; CDR2 reads FQGNSA. The CDR3 DNA reads as TGTGCCAGCAGCTTAGCGATAGCAGGGGCGAGCTCCTATAATTCACCCCTCCACTTT. This encodes CASSLAIAGASSYNSPLHF.

In its sample, this clone was seen once. The genes are TRBV5-3 and TRBJ2-3; 10 nucleotides align to TRBD2. TRBV5-3 is annotated as an ORF whose role is uncertain. The junction had 10 bases not matched to a gene; V was cut back by 1 base and J by 2 bases. The CDR3 is 18 amino acids. CDR3 loop: CARSLPRPLAGPTDTQYF. CDR3 DNA sequence: TGTGCCAGAAGCTTGCCGCGCCCACTAGCGGGGCCCACAGATACGCAGTATTTT.

A note on this clone: The junction shows a germline mismatch at one end, possibly a read error. The rearrangement links TRBV4-3 to TRBJ1-1; TRBD1 might be the D (5 bases). This CDR3 has 17 amino acids. Germline loops: CDR1 LGHNA, CDR2 YSLEER. CDR3 region: CASSKDYQQGGAVEAFF. The CDR3, as DNA: TGCGCCAGCAGCAAAGACTATCAGCAGGGAGGCGCGGTAGAAGCTTTCTTT.

The chain has TRBV5-1 and TRBJ1-5; 8 positions agree with TRBD1. This CDR3 has 15 residues. The V and J ends lost 0 bases and 6 bases, in that order; junction bases with no gene match: 5. CDR1 SGHRS and CDR2 YFSETQ come from the germline V gene. DNA for the CDR3: TGCGCCAGCAGCTTGGGGGGACAGGCGGGTCAGCCCCAGCATTTT. Its protein is CASSLGGQAGQPQHF.